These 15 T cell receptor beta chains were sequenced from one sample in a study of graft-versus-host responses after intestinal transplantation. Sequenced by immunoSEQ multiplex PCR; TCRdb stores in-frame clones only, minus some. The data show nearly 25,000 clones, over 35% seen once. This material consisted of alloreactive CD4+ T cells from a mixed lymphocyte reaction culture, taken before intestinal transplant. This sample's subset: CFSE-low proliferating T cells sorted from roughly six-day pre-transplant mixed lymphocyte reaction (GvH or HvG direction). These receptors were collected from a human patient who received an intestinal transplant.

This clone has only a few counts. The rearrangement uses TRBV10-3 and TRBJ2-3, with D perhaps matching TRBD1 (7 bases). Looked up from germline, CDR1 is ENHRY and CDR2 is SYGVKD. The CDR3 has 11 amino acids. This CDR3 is CATRGADTQYF. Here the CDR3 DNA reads TGTGCTACCAGGGGGGCAGATACGCAGTATTTT.

DNA of the CDR3: TGTGCCAGTGGGGGGGGCGCCTATGAAAAACTGTTTTTT. Translation: CASGGGAYEKLFF. The rearrangement uses TRBV28 and TRBJ1-4; the D gene is possibly TRBD1 (6 bases). The CDR3 has 13 amino acids. Germline assignment: CDR1 MDHEN and CDR2 SYDVKM. V gave up 9 bases and J gave up 6 bases, with 14 bases separating them.

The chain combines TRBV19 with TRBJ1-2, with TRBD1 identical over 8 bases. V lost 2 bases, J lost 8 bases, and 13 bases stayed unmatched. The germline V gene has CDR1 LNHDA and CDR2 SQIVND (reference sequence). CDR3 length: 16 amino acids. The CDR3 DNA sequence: TGTGCCAGTAGTATACTTTCTGGACAGGGAATTTTAGGCTACACCTTC. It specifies CASSILSGQGILGYTF.

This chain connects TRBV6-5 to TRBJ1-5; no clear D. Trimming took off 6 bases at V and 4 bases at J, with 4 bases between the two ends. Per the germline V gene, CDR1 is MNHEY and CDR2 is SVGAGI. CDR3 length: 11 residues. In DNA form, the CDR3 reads TGTGCCAGCAGAATAAATCAGCCCCAGCATTTT. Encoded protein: CASRINQPQHF.

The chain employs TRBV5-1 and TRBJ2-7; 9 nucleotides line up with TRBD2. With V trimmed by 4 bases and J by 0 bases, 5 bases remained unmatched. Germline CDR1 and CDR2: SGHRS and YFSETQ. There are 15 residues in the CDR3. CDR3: CASSPSGGSSYEQYF. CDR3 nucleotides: TGCGCCAGCAGCCCCAGCGGGGGGAGCTCCTACGAGCAGTACTTC.

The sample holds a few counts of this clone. The CDR3 DNA follows: TGTGCCAGCAGCTTAGTAGGAGCGGGAGGACAGGAGACCCAGTACTTC. This codes for CASSLVGAGGQETQYF. The chain couples TRBV7-9 to TRBJ2-5, with TRBD2 matching over 9 bases. The CDR3 consists of 16 residues. V lost 1 base and J lost 5; bases outside the gene matches: 8. The germline V gene has CDR1 SEHNR and CDR2 FQNEAQ (reference sequence).

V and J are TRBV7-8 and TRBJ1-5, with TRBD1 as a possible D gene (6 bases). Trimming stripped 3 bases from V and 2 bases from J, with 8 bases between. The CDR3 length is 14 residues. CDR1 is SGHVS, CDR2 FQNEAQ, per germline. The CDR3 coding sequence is TGTGCCAGCAGCTTCTCAGGGGGCAATCAGCCCCAGCATTTT. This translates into CASSFSGGNQPQHF.

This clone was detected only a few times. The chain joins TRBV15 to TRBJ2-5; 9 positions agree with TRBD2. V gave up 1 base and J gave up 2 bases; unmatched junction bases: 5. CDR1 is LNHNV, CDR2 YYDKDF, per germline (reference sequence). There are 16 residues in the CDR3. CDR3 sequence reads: CATSRGSRGGQETQYF. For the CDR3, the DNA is TGTGCCACCAGCAGAGGTTCGCGGGGGGGGCAAGAGACCCAGTACTTC.

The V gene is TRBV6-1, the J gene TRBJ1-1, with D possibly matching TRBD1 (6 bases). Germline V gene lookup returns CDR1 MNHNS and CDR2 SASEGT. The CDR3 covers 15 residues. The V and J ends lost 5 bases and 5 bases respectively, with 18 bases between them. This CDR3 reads CASSRTATFSTEAFF. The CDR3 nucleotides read TGTGCCAGCAGTCGGACAGCCACATTCTCTACTGAAGCTTTCTTT.

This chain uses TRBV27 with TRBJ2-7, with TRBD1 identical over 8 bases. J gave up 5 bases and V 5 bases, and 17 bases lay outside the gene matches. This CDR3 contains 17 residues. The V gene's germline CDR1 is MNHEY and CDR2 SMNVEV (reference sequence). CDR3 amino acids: CASSTYRMNRGWDEQYF. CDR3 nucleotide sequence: TGTGCCAGCAGTACCTACAGAATGAACAGGGGGTGGGACGAGCAGTACTTC.

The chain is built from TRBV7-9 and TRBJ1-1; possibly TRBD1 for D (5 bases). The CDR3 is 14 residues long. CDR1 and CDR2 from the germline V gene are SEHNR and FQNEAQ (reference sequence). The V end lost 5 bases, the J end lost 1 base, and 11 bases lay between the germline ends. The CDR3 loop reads CASSLGLPNTEAFF. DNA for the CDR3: TGTGCCAGCAGCCTGGGACTTCCGAACACTGAAGCTTTCTTT.

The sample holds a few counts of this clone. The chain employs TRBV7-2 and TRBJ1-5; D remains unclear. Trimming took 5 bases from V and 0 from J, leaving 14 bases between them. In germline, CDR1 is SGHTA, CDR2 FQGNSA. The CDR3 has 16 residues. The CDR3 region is CASSPWAQASNQPQHF. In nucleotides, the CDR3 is TGTGCCAGCAGCCCTTGGGCCCAGGCTAGCAATCAGCCCCAGCATTTT.

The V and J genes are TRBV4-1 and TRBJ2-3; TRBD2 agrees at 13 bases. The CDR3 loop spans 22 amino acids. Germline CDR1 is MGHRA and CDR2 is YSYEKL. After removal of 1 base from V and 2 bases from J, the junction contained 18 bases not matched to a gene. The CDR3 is CASSQGAAVGLAGVSLTDTQYF. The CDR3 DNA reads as TGCGCCAGCAGCCAAGGTGCGGCGGTCGGACTAGCGGGAGTTTCTCTCACAGATACGCAGTATTTT.

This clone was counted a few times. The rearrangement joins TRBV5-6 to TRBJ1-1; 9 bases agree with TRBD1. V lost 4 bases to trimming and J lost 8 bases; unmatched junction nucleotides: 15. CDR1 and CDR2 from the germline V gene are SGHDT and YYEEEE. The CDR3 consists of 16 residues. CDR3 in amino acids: CASSPLRRDRALEAFF. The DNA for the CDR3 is TGTGCCAGCAGCCCCCTGAGGCGGGACAGGGCCCTAGAAGCTTTCTTT.

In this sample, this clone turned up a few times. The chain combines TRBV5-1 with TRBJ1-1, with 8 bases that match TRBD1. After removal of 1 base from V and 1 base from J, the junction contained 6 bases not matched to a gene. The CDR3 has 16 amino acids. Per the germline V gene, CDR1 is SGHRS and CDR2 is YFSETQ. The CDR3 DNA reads TGCGCCAGCAGCTTGTCAGGGGGCGACGGGAACACTGAAGCTTTCTTT. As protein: CASSLSGGDGNTEAFF.